Sequencing of this T cell receptor beta chain was carried out in a study of T cells in Graves' hyperthyroidism and ophthalmopathy. There were TCR beta CDR3 regions amplified from RNA transcripts. The HTBI primer set served for first-round RT-PCR of the TCR CDR3. TCRdb itself ran the multiplex PCR reads through MiXCR, one entry per CDR3 protein. The sample includes about 600,000 distinct CDR3 sequences, about 16% of them seen just once. The cohort's ophthalmopathy patients, a group with duration under 3 months, had a Clinical Activity Score of at least 3 and a NOSPECS grade of at least 4. Diagnostic decisions used clinical symptoms, serum thyroxine and TRAb, thyroid ultrasound and orbital computed tomography. Looked up from germline, CDR1 is MGHRA and CDR2 is YSYEKL. V dropped 0 bases and J dropped 2 bases, with 5 bases sitting between them. The CDR3 is 13 residues long.

Sequenced material: blood. V and J are TRBV4-1 and TRBJ2-7; D not certain. The receptor was derived from a woman between 40 and 55 years old with Graves' ophthalmopathy. The CDR3 is CASSQDPTYEQYF. Here the CDR3 DNA reads TGCGCCAGCAGCCAAGATCCCACCTACGAGCAGTACTTC.